The rows below give T cell receptor beta chains drawn from one sample of a study of T cells in Graves' hyperthyroidism and ophthalmopathy. A single record per CDR3 protein comes from TCRdb applying MiXCR to the multiplex PCR reads. This table holds some 550,000 distinct CDR3 sequences, around 16% found once. The sequenced material came from blood. The source of these receptors is a woman in her forties with Graves' ophthalmopathy. Each CDR3 is given with its conserved first and last residue. D genes are given only for firm matches. Size tells how often a clone was seen (once, few, many) or the class of an expanded clone, and some rows leave it out.

NA	TRBJ2-2	TRBD1	16	TRBV2	TGTGCCAGCAGTTCGGTGGGGACAGGGTTTACCGGGGAGCTGTTTTTT	CASSSVGTGFTGELFF
many	TRBJ1-2	NA	13	TRBV20-1	TGCAGTGCTTCCGACAGGCAGAACTATGGCTACACCTTC	CSASDRQNYGYTF
NA	TRBJ1-1	TRBD1	17	TRBV19	TGTGCCGGTAGTTATGTAGGCGACAGGGCCAGAAACACTGAAGCTTTCTTT	CAGSYVGDRARNTEAFF
many	TRBJ2-5	TRBD1	13	TRBV6-1	TGTGCCAGCAGTCGGGACAGTGTAGAGACCCAGTACTTC	CASSRDSVETQYF
NA	TRBJ1-1	NA	13	TRBV29-1	TGCAGCGGTGGCCACGGAGTGGGCACTGAAGCTTTCTTT	CSGGHGVGTEAFF
many	TRBJ2-1	TRBD2	16	TRBV2	TGTGCCAGCAGTACCACTAGCGGGGGGGCCTACAATGAGCAGTTCTTC	CASSTTSGGAYNEQFF
many	TRBJ2-7	NA	13	TRBV6-1	TGTGCCACCCTTCCCCAGGGACCATACGAGCAGTACTTC	CATLPQGPYEQYF
few	TRBJ1-1	NA	15	TRBV19	TGTGCCAGTAGCCGACTCGACAGTATGAACACTGAAGCTTTCTTT	CASSRLDSMNTEAFF
NA	TRBJ2-2	TRBD2	14	TRBV20-1	TGCAGTGCTCCCGGGACTAGCGGTACCGGGGAGCTGTTTTTT	CSAPGTSGTGELFF
many	TRBJ2-3	NA	13	TRBV18	TGTGCCAGCTCAGAAACGGGGCTAGATACGCAGTATTTT	CASSETGLDTQYF
few	TRBJ2-2	TRBD1	15	TRBV5-6	TGTGCCAGCAGCCACAGGGGGCTAAACACCGGGGAGCTGTTTTTT	CASSHRGLNTGELFF
many	TRBJ1-5	NA	14	TRBV18	TGTGCCAGCTCACCAGTCCAGGACCCTCAGCCCCAGCATTTT	CASSPVQDPQPQHF
few	TRBJ1-5	NA	15	TRBV10-1	TGCGCCAGCCCTCGGGGGGAGTCGGAGAATCAGCCCCAGCATTTT	CASPRGESENQPQHF
NA	TRBJ1-5	NA	17	TRBV7-9	TGTGCCAGCAGCTTAGCGGTAGAAGGGTTTAGCAATCAGCCCCAGCATTTT	CASSLAVEGFSNQPQHF
NA	TRBJ2-7	TRBD2	17	TRBV6-1	TGTGCCGCGGGGAGGACTCAGTCCGGCGGGAGAGGGAACGAGCAGTACTTC	CAAGRTQSGGRGNEQYF
NA	TRBJ2-2	NA	14	TRBV20-1	TGCAGTGCTAGCGGCAGGGCGAACACCGGGGAGCTGTTTTTT	CSASGRANTGELFF
once	TRBJ1-6	NA	15	TRBV7-2	TGTGCCAGCAGCCGAGGAGGATTCGGGGGTTCACCCCTCCACTTT	CASSRGGFGGSPLHF
NA	TRBJ2-1	TRBD2	17	TRBV11-2	TGTGCCAGCAGCTCCCAACCCCCGGGACTAGTTTTACATGAGCAGTTCTTC	CASSSQPPGLVLHEQFF
NA	TRBJ2-1	TRBD2	17	TRBV12-3/TRBV12-4	TGTGCCAGCAGTTCCTTAGCGGGGGGCTTCCTCGACAATGAGCAGTTCTTC	CASSSLAGGFLDNEQFF
many	TRBJ2-7	NA	12	TRBV5-1	TGCGCCAGCAGCCTGACTACCTACGAGCAGTACTTC	CASSLTTYEQYF
few	TRBJ2-7	TRBD1	14	TRBV10-3	TGTGCCATCAGGAACCGGGACAGGTCCTACGAGCAGTACTTC	CAIRNRDRSYEQYF
NA	TRBJ1-3	NA	14	TRBV2	TGTGCCAGCAGAGGACACAACTCTGGAAACACCATATATTTT	CASRGHNSGNTIYF
many	TRBJ2-5	TRBD1	13	TRBV2	TGTGCCAGCAGTCGGGACAGTACGGAGACCCAGTACTTC	CASSRDSTETQYF
few	TRBJ1-6	NA	14	TRBV6-1	TGTGCCAGCAATCCGGGATCCCGTAATTCACCCCTCCACTTT	CASNPGSRNSPLHF
many	TRBJ1-1	TRBD1	20	TRBV6-1	TGTGCCAGCAGTGAACCCCATGGGTGGGGGACAGGGGCCCCGAACACTGAAGCTTTCTTT	CASSEPHGWGTGAPNTEAFF
few	TRBJ2-3	TRBD1	14	TRBV27	TGTGCCATCTCGGACAGGGGGAACACAGATACGCAGTATTTT	CAISDRGNTDTQYF
many	TRBJ2-2	TRBD2	18	TRBV5-1	TGCGCCAGCAGCAGGACTAGCGGGGGAACCCTGAACACCGGGGAGCTGTTTTTT	CASSRTSGGTLNTGELFF
many	TRBJ1-6	TRBD1	15	TRBV5-1	TGCGCCAGCAGCCCGGGACAGGTCGATAATTCACCCCTCCACTTT	CASSPGQVDNSPLHF
many	TRBJ2-3	NA	15	TRBV5-5	TGTGCCAGCAGCCCCGGACAAGTCCACACAGATACGCAGTATTTT	CASSPGQVHTDTQYF
many	TRBJ1-2	NA	15	TRBV18	TGTGCCAGCTCACCAGAGCCAACGCCCGTCATTCGCTACACCTTC	CASSPEPTPVIRYTF
many	TRBJ2-5	NA	13	TRBV7-2	TGTGCCAGCAGCCTTTCGGCCCCCGAGACCCAGTACTTC	CASSLSAPETQYF
few	TRBJ2-2	NA	17	TRBV20-1	TGCAGTGCTACCGACGAAGGACTGAACCCGAACACCGGGGAGCTGTTTTTT	CSATDEGLNPNTGELFF
few	TRBJ2-6	NA	16	TRBV18	TGTGCCAGCTCCATAAGTGGGGGGACTGGGGCCAACGTCCTGACTTTC	CASSISGGTGANVLTF
few	TRBJ1-6	TRBD1	14	TRBV12-5	TGTGCTAGTGGTTCGGACAGGAATAATTCACCCCTCCACTTT	CASGSDRNNSPLHF
NA	TRBJ2-3	NA	14	TRBV5-1	TGCGCCAGCAGCTTGGCGGTGGCTGCTAATACGCAGTATTTT	CASSLAVAANTQYF
NA	TRBJ2-7	TRBD2	16	TRBV5-1	TGCGCCAGCAGCGTCACTAGCGGGAGTGGGGGCTACGAGCAGTACTTC	CASSVTSGSGGYEQYF
NA	TRBJ1-3	NA	17	TRBV20-1	TGCAGTGCTAGAGATCCCCGACCTATGGGAACCGGAAACACCATATATTTT	CSARDPRPMGTGNTIYF
many	TRBJ1-2	NA	13	TRBV20-1	TGCAGTGCTAGAGCAGACGCTAACTATGGCTACACCTTC	CSARADANYGYTF
NA	TRBJ2-1	NA	17	TRBV9	TGTGCCAGCAGCGTAGCTACTAGGTCTAGCGAAGACAATGAGCAGTTCTTC	CASSVATRSSEDNEQFF
many	TRBJ2-3	NA	21	TRBV29-1	TGCAGCGCGCCGGGCGCCGGGGGACCGACTGGAGAGCGCCACACACCAGATACGCAGTATTTT	CSAPGAGGPTGERHTPDTQYF
many	TRBJ2-3	NA	12	TRBV29-1	TGCAGCGGCTCCCCAGGGACAGATACGCAGTATTTT	CSGSPGTDTQYF
many	TRBJ2-3	TRBD1	16	TRBV7-9	TGTGCCAGCAGCTTAGCTTGGACAGGGGGGAGTGGTACGCAGTATTTT	CASSLAWTGGSGTQYF
many	TRBJ2-1	TRBD2	16	TRBV5-1	TGCGCCAGCAGCTTGGCCGCGGGGGGCTGGTACAATGAGCAGTTCTTC	CASSLAAGGWYNEQFF